Shown below are 15 T cell receptor beta chains from a single sample sequenced in a study of shared clonotypes between healthy human individuals. Naive CD8 cells comprised CD45RO-negative, CCR7-positively selected cells, excluding terminally differentiated effector memory CD45RA+ cells. Only in-frame clones appear in the TCRdb table, and some are missing; sequencing was by immunoSEQ multiplex PCR. The table shows over 2,000,000 clones, with approximately 92% occurring only once. The sample taken for sequencing was naive CD8+ T cells from PBMCs. Source of these receptors: a man aged 18 to 29 in good health. Some clones in this sample may be carry-over from other donors' samples.

The V and J genes are TRBV4-3 and TRBJ1-1, with 9 bases that match TRBD1. Germline loops: CDR1 LGHNA, CDR2 YSLEER. V was pared by 4 bases and J by 7 bases, with 1 base of the junction left unmatched. The CDR3 spans 12 residues. The CDR3 loop reads CASSRDRDEAFF. Here the CDR3 DNA reads TGCGCCAGCAGCCGGGACAGGGATGAAGCTTTCTTT.

The V and J genes are TRBV6-5 and TRBJ2-3, with TRBD1 matching 8 bases. V dropped 6 bases and J dropped 2; count of bases not matched to a gene: 7. The CDR3 contains 15 residues. The germline CDR1 and CDR2 sequences are MNHEY and SVGAGI. The chain's CDR3 is CASSPQGALTDTQYF. The CDR3 DNA reads as TGTGCCAGCAGCCCTCAGGGGGCTCTCACAGATACGCAGTATTTT.

This chain links TRBV4-1 with TRBJ2-2; D ambiguous. Germline CDR1 is MGHRA and CDR2 is YSYEKL. Trimming took off 4 bases at V and 6 bases at J, with 12 bases between the two ends. CDR3 length: 14 amino acids. The chain's CDR3 is CASSPKEFSGELFF. The CDR3 coding sequence is TGCGCCAGCAGCCCGAAGGAGTTTTCCGGGGAGCTGTTTTTT.

This chain links TRBV5-4 with TRBJ1-2, with a possible D match to TRBD1 (6 bases). Germline V CDR1 and CDR2: SGHNT, YYREEE (reference sequence). Between the trimmed V and J ends, which lost 5 bases and 4 bases, there was a span of 15 bases. The CDR3 runs 14 residues. The DNA for the CDR3 is TGTGCCAGCAGTCACAGGGAGAGCGGCTATGGCTACACCTTC. It is translated as CASSHRESGYGYTF. The whole variable domain, filled in from reference TRBV5-4 and TRBJ1-2, reads ETGVTQSPTHLIKTRGQQVTLRCSSQSGHNTVSWYQQALGQGPQFIFQYYREEENGRGNFPPRFSGLQFPNYSSELNVNALELDDSALYLCASSHRESGYGYTFGSGTRLTVV.

About this clone itself: At the DNA level, this CDR3 is encoded by other sequences in the same sample as well. This chain joins TRBV9 and TRBJ2-3; 7 bases are a match to TRBD2. The CDR3 runs 15 residues. The ends lost 0 bases at V and 4 bases at J; junction bases unmatched: 5. CDR1 and CDR2 (germline): SGDLS, YYNGEE. CDR3 nucleotides: TGTGCCAGCAGCGTAGGCCTTGCGGGAGCAGATACGCAGTATTTT. Protein product: CASSVGLAGADTQYF.

The chain couples TRBV5-1 to TRBJ2-2, with TRBD2 matching 8 bases. V lost 0 bases, J lost 5 bases, and 12 bases stayed unmatched. The germline V gene encodes CDR1 SGHRS and CDR2 YFSETQ. The CDR3 contains 18 residues. As DNA, the CDR3 is TGCGCCAGCAGCTTGGCCTCAAGGGCGGGAGGAGGTACCGGGGAGCTGTTTTTT. Translation: CASSLASRAGGGTGELFF.

V and J are TRBV9 and TRBJ2-2; D is unclear. This CDR3 contains 17 residues. Trimming shortened V by 2 bases and J by 0 bases, and 14 bases separated the two germline ends. Per germline, CDR1 SGDLS and CDR2 YYNGEE. The CDR3 nucleotides are TGTGCCAGCAGCGTTCCCCAGACGGGCCCGAACACCGGGGAGCTGTTTTTT. Translating gives CASSVPQTGPNTGELFF.

J is TRBJ2-7 and V is TRBV6-1; no definite D call. Looked up from germline, CDR1 is MNHNS and CDR2 is SASEGT. The length of the CDR3 is 13 residues. Trimming left V 6 bases short and J 0 bases short, with 9 bases between. The CDR3 spells CASRMPSSYEQYF. The CDR3 bases are TGTGCCAGCAGGATGCCGAGCTCCTACGAGCAGTACTTC.

The chain combines TRBV7-6 with TRBJ2-7, with D possibly matching TRBD2 (6 bases). Germline values: CDR1 SGHVS, CDR2 FNYEAQ. This CDR3 spans 14 amino acids. Trimming removed 1 base at V and 3 bases at J, with 10 bases between. The CDR3: CASSLEGTHYEQYF. The DNA of the CDR3 is TGTGCCAGCAGCTTAGAAGGGACTCACTACGAGCAGTACTTC.

The rearrangement joins TRBV6-1 to TRBJ1-5, with D hard to call. This CDR3 region has 18 residues. V shed 0 bases and J shed 7 bases, with 22 bases lying between them. Per germline, CDR1 MNHNS and CDR2 SASEGT. CDR3 nucleotide sequence: TGTGCCAGCAGTGAAGCGCGTTATCAGCCTCGGGCGCACCAGCCCCAGCATTTT. It codes for CASSEARYQPRAHQPQHF.

Points on this clone: Other DNA sequences in the same sample also yield this CDR3. The chain recombines TRBV27 with TRBJ2-1, with unresolved D. CDR1 is MNHEY and CDR2 is SMNVEV in the germline V gene (reference sequence). Trimming removed 5 bases at V and 6 bases at J, with 8 bases between. The CDR3 covers 12 residues. The CDR3, as DNA: TGTGCCAGCAGTCGGCCTTCCAATGAGCAGTTCTTC. Amino acids: CASSRPSNEQFF.

The chain recombines TRBV7-9 with TRBJ2-2, with D possibly matching TRBD2 (5 bases). This CDR3 region has 17 residues. Germline V gene data show CDR1 as SEHNR and CDR2 as FQNEAQ (reference sequence). The V end lost 5 bases, the J end lost 1 base, and 17 bases lay between the germline ends. The CDR3 DNA reads as TGTGCCAGCAGCCCGAACGACGCGGGTTGGAACACCGGGGAGCTGTTTTTT. Translation: CASSPNDAGWNTGELFF.

The chain employs TRBV28 and TRBJ2-3; D remains unclear. The germline V and J ends were trimmed by 6 bases and 0 bases, with 13 bases remaining between them. The CDR3 is made up of 15 amino acids. The germline CDR1 and CDR2 sequences are MDHEN and SYDVKM. The CDR3 DNA sequence: TGTGCCAGCAGCCGTCGGAAAACTAGCACAGATACGCAGTATTTT. As protein: CASSRRKTSTDTQYF. Filled out from reference TRBV28 and TRBJ2-3, the complete variable domain reads DVKVTQSSRYLVKRTGEKVFLECVQDMDHENMFWYRQDPGLGLRLIYFSYDVKMKEKGDIPEGYSVSREKKERFSLILESASTNQTSMYLCASSRRKTSTDTQYFGPGTRLTVL.

The gene calls are TRBV6-5 and TRBJ2-2; D may be TRBD2 (6 bases). The CDR3 consists of 16 residues. Trimming stripped 0 bases from V and 5 bases from J, with 13 bases between. Germline V gene sequence: CDR1 MNHEY, CDR2 SVGAGI. CDR3 nucleotides: TGTGCCAGCAGTTACTCGACGGGGGTAGTAACCGGGGAGCTGTTTTTT. This encodes CASSYSTGVVTGELFF.

The chain has TRBV6-1 and TRBJ1-1, with 8 bases that match TRBD1. Looked up from germline, CDR1 is MNHNS and CDR2 is SASEGT. The J segment lost 1 base and the V segment lost 8 bases, leaving 6 bases of the junction unmatched. This CDR3 has 14 amino acids. The CDR3 here is CASWYGTGNTEAFF. The DNA of the CDR3 is TGTGCCAGCTGGTACGGGACAGGGAACACTGAAGCTTTCTTT.